The 30 T cell receptor beta chains below were found in one sample sequenced in a study of blood T cell repertoires in COVID-19 (dated by TCRdb to about 2020). Libraries were constructed by the immunoSEQ multiplex PCR assay. Held by TCRdb, this immuneACCESS table contains in-frame sequences only and omits some clones. Under half of the omission traces to an unresolved V gene where checked; the cause of the rest is unknown. The sample profile shows approximately 260,000 clones; about 80% of them were found once. Of the sample, 8.6% is held by the ten largest clones. Sequenced input: peripheral blood. The receptors derive from a human donor in a cohort sampled during active COVID-19.

The rearrangement links TRBV5-5 to TRBJ2-7, with no clear D. CDR1 and CDR2 from the germline V gene are SGHKS and YYEKEE (reference sequence). The length of the CDR3 is 16 residues. V dropped 3 bases and J dropped 4 bases, with 20 bases sitting between them. The CDR3 loop is CASSSSFETKYYEQYF. CDR3 nucleotide sequence: TGTGCCAGCAGCTCTTCCTTCGAGACAAAGTATTACGAGCAGTACTTC.

This rearrangement joins TRBV28 to TRBJ2-7; D is possibly TRBD1 (6 bases). The length of the CDR3 is 15 residues. Trimming cost V 9 bases and J 2 bases, with 20 bases left between them. Germline V lookup: CDR1 MDHEN, CDR2 SYDVKM. CDR3 coding DNA: TGTGCCAGTACAAATCAGGGGTCCGGAACCTACGAGCAGTACTTC. This encodes CASTNQGSGTYEQYF. The full variable domain, its missing parts supplied by reference TRBV28 and TRBJ2-7, is DVKVTQSSRYLVKRTGEKVFLECVQDMDHENMFWYRQDPGLGLRLIYFSYDVKMKEKGDIPEGYSVSREKKERFSLILESASTNQTSMYLCASTNQGSGTYEQYFGPGTRLTVT.

Here the CDR3 reads CASSPQGAYEQYF. For the CDR3, the DNA is TGTGCCAGCAGCCCCCAGGGTGCCTACGAGCAGTACTTC. The rearrangement uses TRBV5-4 and TRBJ2-7; D perhaps matches TRBD1 (5 bases). Germline CDR1 SGHNT, CDR2 YYREEE (reference sequence). Trimming left V 4 bases short and J 2 bases short, with 10 bases between. This CDR3 has 13 amino acids.

This clone occurred once. The chain recombines TRBV9 with TRBJ2-5; no clear D. Trimming shortened V by 0 bases and J by 4 bases, and 16 bases separated the two germline ends. The CDR3 loop spans 16 amino acids. Germline V gives CDR1 SGDLS, CDR2 YYNGEE. The CDR3 is CASSVGSGAVGETQYF. The DNA of the CDR3 is TGTGCCAGCAGCGTAGGGTCCGGAGCCGTGGGAGAGACCCAGTACTTC.

The J gene is TRBJ2-2, the V gene TRBV6-4; D may be TRBD1 (6 bases). V shed 8 bases and J shed 0 bases, with 10 bases lying between them. Looked up from germline, CDR1 is MRHNA and CDR2 is SNTAGT. The CDR3 has 14 residues. The CDR3 loop is CASRQATNTGELFF. The CDR3 nucleotides read TGTGCCAGCCGACAGGCGACGAACACCGGGGAGCTGTTTTTT.

The rearrangement joins TRBV10-2 to TRBJ2-5; TRBD1 aligns across 8 bases. The germline V gene has CDR1 WSHSY and CDR2 SAAADI. This CDR3 spans 16 amino acids. Unmatched junction bases numbered 6, after V lost 1 base and J lost 2 bases. In DNA form, the CDR3 reads TGCGCCAGCAGTGAGTTCCGGACAGGGAAGCAAGAGACCCAGTACTTC. It encodes CASSEFRTGKQETQYF.

The chain combines TRBV27 with TRBJ2-3, with D possibly being TRBD2 (5 bases). CDR3 size: 17 residues. Trimming pared 6 bases from V and 2 bases from J, leaving 21 bases between. CDR1 is MNHEY, CDR2 SMNVEV, per germline (reference sequence). CDR3: CASSPGLGLTYTDTQYF. For the CDR3, the DNA is TGTGCCAGCAGCCCCGGCTTAGGACTCACATACACAGATACGCAGTATTTT.

The chain carries TRBV5-4 and TRBJ1-4; no firm D call. V lost 2 bases, J lost 4 bases, and 9 bases lay in between. This CDR3 spans 14 amino acids. The germline CDR1 and CDR2 sequences are SGHNT and YYREEE (reference sequence). CDR3 bases: TGTGCCAGCAGCTTCGGGAACAGTAATGAAAAACTGTTTTTT. Encoded protein: CASSFGNSNEKLFF.

The CDR3 nucleotides read TGTGCCAGCAGTTCTCAACAGGGGCCGACCTACGAGCAGTACTTC. Its translation is CASSSQQGPTYEQYF. The rearrangement uses TRBV9 and TRBJ2-7, with 7 bases aligning to TRBD1. The CDR3 extends over 15 amino acids. Unmatched junction bases numbered 10, after V lost 5 bases and J lost 2 bases. Germline V gene data show CDR1 as SGDLS and CDR2 as YYNGEE. Drawing the rest from reference TRBV9 and TRBJ2-7, the complete variable domain is DSGVTQTPKHLITATGQRVTLRCSPRSGDLSVYWYQQSLDQGLQFLIQYYNGEERAKGNILERFSAQQFPDLHSELNLSSLELGDSALYFCASSSQQGPTYEQYFGPGTRLTVT.

The gene calls are TRBV15 and TRBJ1-3; possibly TRBD1 for D (6 bases). The CDR3 totals 15 residues. Germline-derived CDR1 and CDR2 are LNHNV and YYDKDF (reference sequence). V was trimmed by 8 bases and J by 0 bases, leaving 14 bases between them. This chain's CDR3 is CATLDRSSSGNTIYF. For the CDR3, the DNA is TGTGCCACCCTTGACAGGTCCAGCTCTGGAAACACCATATATTTT.

The V and J genes are TRBV13 and TRBJ2-1; D is undetermined. Trimming shortened V by 5 bases and J by 4 bases, and 9 bases separated the two germline ends. Germline CDR1 is PRHDT and CDR2 is FYEKMQ (reference sequence). The CDR3 has 13 residues. CDR3 amino acids: CASSPGRYNEQFF. The CDR3, as DNA: TGTGCCAGCAGCCCTGGCAGATACAATGAGCAGTTCTTC.

This clone was seen once. This rearrangement joins TRBV6-6 to TRBJ2-2; 8 nucleotides match TRBD2. The CDR3 consists of 16 residues. Germline lookup yields CDR1 MNHNY and CDR2 SVGAGI (reference sequence). Trimming cost V 2 bases and J 5 bases; bases outside gene matches: 7. CDR3: CASSYPLGGGTGELFF. CDR3 coding DNA: TGTGCCAGCAGTTACCCCCTCGGGGGGGGAACCGGGGAGCTGTTTTTT.

In its sample, this clone was seen once. Here the CDR3 reads CASRLGQQNNEQFF. CDR3 bases: TGTGCCAGTAGATTGGGACAGCAAAACAATGAGCAGTTCTTC. The chain carries TRBV19 and TRBJ2-1; 7 bases map to TRBD1. CDR3 length: 14 amino acids. Looked up from germline, CDR1 is LNHDA and CDR2 is SQIVND (reference sequence). V dropped 6 bases and J dropped 5; count of bases not matched to a gene: 7.

This CDR3 reads CASSQWRQQETQYF. The CDR3 bases are TGCGCCAGCAGCCAATGGCGACAACAAGAGACCCAGTACTTC. V gene TRBV4-3 combines with J gene TRBJ2-5; D remains unclear. This CDR3 has 14 amino acids. V shed 2 bases and J shed 2 bases, with 9 bases lying between them. Looked up from germline, CDR1 is LGHNA and CDR2 is YSLEER.

This sequence joins TRBV4-1 and TRBJ1-2; D is undetermined. V was pared by 2 bases and J by 5 bases, with 15 bases between. Germline V gene lookup returns CDR1 MGHRA and CDR2 YSYEKL. The CDR3 is made up of 15 amino acids. CDR3 sequence reads: CASSQTPPVAYGYTF. The CDR3, as DNA: TGCGCCAGCAGCCAAACCCCCCCCGTAGCGTATGGCTACACCTTC.

This clone showed up just once. V and J are TRBV24-1 and TRBJ2-1, with 9 bases lining up with TRBD2. There are 14 residues in the CDR3. The germline CDR1 and CDR2 sequences are KGHDR and SFDVKD. J gave up 12 bases and V 4 bases, and 9 bases lay outside the gene matches. CDR3 bases: TGTGCCACCAGTGAACCGACGCGGGAGGGAGGGCAGTTCTTC. Encoded protein: CATSEPTREGGQFF.

This clone was observed once. The chain employs TRBV6-5 and TRBJ1-5, with 9 bases matching TRBD1. The trim removed 4 bases at V and 7 bases at J, leaving 5 bases unmatched. This CDR3 comprises 14 residues. From germline, CDR1 is MNHEY and CDR2 SVGAGI. CDR3 nucleotides: TGTGCCAGCAGTTTCACAGGGGGCGGCCAGCCCCAGCATTTT. This translates into CASSFTGGGQPQHF.

Details on this clone: The sample has other DNA sequences that encode this CDR3 too. The CDR3 loop is CASRLAGPYEQYF. The CDR3, as DNA: TGTGCCAGCAGACTAGCGGGGCCCTACGAGCAGTACTTC. The chain uses TRBV12-3 or TRBV12-4 and TRBJ2-7; 10 bases align to TRBD2. J was trimmed by 2 bases and V by 6 bases; bases with no gene match: 1. The CDR3 is 13 residues long.

The CDR3 bases are TGTGCCACCACCCGATACCCTAGCTCTGGAAACACCATATATTTT. This sequence encodes CATTRYPSSGNTIYF. This rearrangement joins TRBV28 to TRBJ1-3, with no clear D. Deletions cut 10 bases from V and 0 bases from J, with 16 bases between. The germline gives CDR1 MDHEN, CDR2 SYDVKM. This CDR3 spans 15 amino acids.

The genes are TRBV4-3 and TRBJ2-2; perhaps TRBD2 as D (6 bases). Between the trimmed V and J ends, which lost 0 bases and 0 bases, there was a span of 17 bases. The CDR3 extends over 19 amino acids. In germline, CDR1 is LGHNA, CDR2 YSLEER. In DNA, the CDR3 is TGCGCCAGCAGCCAAGAGGTATTTCGGGGGACCTCGAACACCGGGGAGCTGTTTTTT. Amino acids: CASSQEVFRGTSNTGELFF.

This sequence joins TRBV19 and TRBJ2-6, with TRBD2 matching 12 bases. CDR3 length equals 18 residues. With V trimmed by 5 bases and J by 1 base, 6 bases remained unmatched. The V gene's germline CDR1 is LNHDA and CDR2 SQIVND (reference sequence). DNA for the CDR3: TGTGCCAGTAGTCCGACTAGCGGGGGTCTTTCTGGGGCCAACGTCCTGACTTTC. Translated, it gives CASSPTSGGLSGANVLTF.

The rearrangement links TRBV2 to TRBJ1-3; TRBD1 might be the D (6 bases). Germline lookup yields CDR1 SNHLY and CDR2 FYNNEI. This CDR3 contains 13 residues. CDR3 amino acids: CAVNRDIGNTIYF. The CDR3 coding sequence is TGTGCAGTGAATAGGGACATCGGAAACACCATATATTTT.

CDR3 sequence (DNA): TGCGCCAGCAGCCAAGAACCCGACAGAAGAGAGACCCAGTACTTC. It specifies CASSQEPDRRETQYF. The chain joins TRBV4-1 to TRBJ2-5, with D possibly matching TRBD1 (5 bases). The germline gives CDR1 MGHRA, CDR2 YSYEKL. The CDR3 runs 15 residues. V lost 0 bases and J 4 bases, leaving 12 bases between the germline ends.

The chain carries TRBV5-4 and TRBJ2-2; perhaps TRBD1 as D (5 bases). V was clipped by 7 bases and J by 0 bases, with 10 bases between them. Germline CDR1 SGHNT, CDR2 YYREEE (reference sequence). This CDR3 contains 14 residues. The CDR3 nucleotides read TGTGCCAGCGCCAGACAGTCGAACACCGGGGAGCTGTTTTTT. Translation gives CASARQSNTGELFF. Drawing the rest from reference TRBV5-4 and TRBJ2-2, the complete variable domain is ETGVTQSPTHLIKTRGQQVTLRCSSQSGHNTVSWYQQALGQGPQFIFQYYREEENGRGNFPPRFSGLQFPNYSSELNVNALELDDSALYLCASARQSNTGELFFGEGSRLTVL.

V and J are TRBV29-1 and TRBJ1-2, with TRBD1 identical over 8 bases. The CDR3 covers 13 residues. Germline loops: CDR1 SQVTM, CDR2 ANQGSEA. The CDR3 coding sequence is TGCATCACCGAGGTCGGACAGGGCTCTGGCTACACCTTC. It specifies CITEVGQGSGYTF.

This clone has just a few counts. This rearrangement joins TRBV28 to TRBJ2-7; 7 positions agree with TRBD2. The ends lost 5 bases at V and 4 bases at J; junction bases unmatched: 5. Looked up from germline, CDR1 is MDHEN and CDR2 is SYDVKM. CDR3 length equals 13 residues. The DNA of the CDR3 is TGTGCCAGCAGTCCGCTCGGGGGGTACGAGCAGTACTTC. Translating it yields CASSPLGGYEQYF.

V gene TRBV7-2 combines with J gene TRBJ2-1; TRBD2 might be the D (7 bases). This CDR3 is 17 amino acids long. The V end was cut by 1 base, the J end by 8 bases, with 21 bases between. Germline lookup yields CDR1 SGHTA and CDR2 FQGNSA. The CDR3 here is CASSLVATVGGAHEQFF. CDR3 sequence (DNA): TGTGCCAGCAGCTTAGTCGCCACTGTGGGGGGGGCCCATGAGCAGTTCTTC.

This clone was counted a single time. This chain links TRBV5-5 with TRBJ2-3; 8 bases match TRBD2. The germline CDR1 and CDR2 sequences are SGHKS and YYEKEE (reference sequence). The CDR3 loop spans 15 amino acids. Trimming took 4 bases from V and 0 from J; bases not matched to a gene: 4. The CDR3 loop reads CASSATSASTDTQYF. CDR3 nucleotides: TGTGCCAGCAGCGCGACTAGCGCAAGCACAGATACGCAGTATTTT.

V and J are TRBV19 and TRBJ1-1, with D uncertain. Per the germline V gene, CDR1 is LNHDA and CDR2 is SQIVND (reference sequence). Trimming shortened V by 2 bases and J by 0 bases, and 10 bases separated the two germline ends. The CDR3 contains 15 residues. This CDR3 reads CASSILGTLNTEAFF. The CDR3 DNA sequence: TGTGCCAGTAGTATACTGGGCACCTTGAACACTGAAGCTTTCTTT.

The gene calls are TRBV14 and TRBJ1-2; weak D call: TRBD1 (6 bases). Germline V gene data show CDR1 as SGHDN and CDR2 as FVKESK. This CDR3 is built from 15 residues. Between the trimmed V and J ends, which lost 2 bases and 4 bases, there was a span of 14 bases. The CDR3 DNA sequence: TGTGCCAGCAGCCAACCTGCGACAGGTAGCTATGGCTACACCTTC. Its protein is CASSQPATGSYGYTF.